This passage covers 32 T cell receptor beta chains from one sample sequenced in a study of shared T cell receptors in the human thymus. Only in-frame clones appear in the TCRdb table, and some are missing; sequencing was by immunoSEQ multiplex PCR. The sample includes roughly 410,000 clones, approximately 95% seen only once; the top ten take about 0.02%. The sequenced material came from thymocytes. These TCRs come from a human donor.

This clone was recorded only once. V gene TRBV19 combines with J gene TRBJ2-1, with TRBD2 matching 15 bases. After removal of 5 bases from V and 6 bases from J, the junction contained 5 bases not matched to a gene. The CDR3 is 16 amino acids. Germline-derived CDR1 and CDR2 are LNHDA and SQIVND (reference sequence). CDR3: CASSPPGLAGGNEQFF. The DNA of the CDR3 is TGTGCCAGTAGTCCCCCGGGACTAGCGGGGGGCAATGAGCAGTTCTTC.

This chain joins TRBV19 and TRBJ1-1, with 8 bases fitting TRBD1. The CDR3 contains 14 residues. Trimming cost V 6 bases and J 6 bases; bases outside gene matches: 9. Germline V gene sequence: CDR1 LNHDA, CDR2 SQIVND (reference sequence). The CDR3, as DNA: TGTGCCAGTAGCCCCAGGACAGGGTCCGCTGAAGCTTTCTTT. The encoded protein is CASSPRTGSAEAFF.

The gene calls are TRBV7-2 and TRBJ2-3, with D possibly called TRBD1 or TRBD2 (5 bases each). V was pared by 4 bases and J by 5 bases, with 16 bases between. The CDR3 has 15 amino acids. Germline V gene data show CDR1 as SGHTA and CDR2 as FQGNSA. The CDR3 reads CASSSRDPAVDTQYF. CDR3 DNA sequence: TGTGCCAGCAGCTCCCGGGACCCGGCGGTAGATACGCAGTATTTT.

V usage is TRBV5-6 and J usage is TRBJ1-2; weak D call: TRBD1 (6 bases). Germline V gives CDR1 SGHDT, CDR2 YYEEEE. The CDR3 has 13 residues. V was cut by 4 bases and J by 5 bases, with 12 bases left in between. CDR3 sequence (DNA): TGTGCCAGCAGCGCGGGGGGCCCGTATGGCTACACCTTC. Its protein product is CASSAGGPYGYTF.

The rearrangement uses TRBV28 and TRBJ2-4, with D perhaps matching TRBD1 or TRBD2 (5 bases each). CDR3 length equals 16 residues. Germline-derived CDR1 and CDR2 are MDHEN and SYDVKM. V was pared by 4 bases and J by 0 bases, with 13 bases between. For the CDR3, the DNA is TGTGCCAGCAGTTACGATGGGGGAATAGCCAAAAACATTCAGTACTTC. It specifies CASSYDGGIAKNIQYF.

This chain links TRBV27 with TRBJ2-7; weak D call: TRBD1 (5 bases). Between the trimmed V and J ends, which lost 3 bases and 1 base, there was a span of 10 bases. The germline gives CDR1 MNHEY, CDR2 SMNVEV (reference sequence). This CDR3 has 14 residues. Here the CDR3 reads CASSFGAGSYEQYF. The CDR3 DNA reads TGTGCCAGCAGTTTCGGCGCAGGGTCCTACGAGCAGTACTTC.

This chain connects TRBV7-2 to TRBJ2-3; a weak D match, TRBD1 (5 bases). Trimming cost V 10 bases and J 0 bases, with 8 bases left between them. The CDR3 consists of 12 residues. Looked up from germline, CDR1 is SGHTA and CDR2 is FQGNSA. CDR3 residues: CATDSSTDTQYF. Here the CDR3 DNA reads TGTGCCACCGACAGCAGCACAGATACGCAGTATTTT.

The rearrangement links TRBV27 to TRBJ1-2; the match to TRBD1 covers 7 bases. This CDR3 spans 14 amino acids. Germline V gives CDR1 MNHEY, CDR2 SMNVEV (reference sequence). Trimming at V came to 5 bases and at J to 5 bases, leaving 8 bases not matched to a gene. The CDR3, as DNA: TGTGCCAGCAGTCCGAAGACAGGGCCGTATGGCTACACCTTC. Translation gives CASSPKTGPYGYTF.

Here the CDR3 reads CASIGAGDNEQYF. CDR3 nucleotide sequence: TGTGCCAGTATAGGGGCGGGAGACAACGAGCAGTACTTC. The chain links TRBV19 to TRBJ2-7; 7 bases align to TRBD2. Germline V gene sequence: CDR1 LNHDA, CDR2 SQIVND (reference sequence). V trimming: 7 bases; J trimming: 5 bases; junction bases outside the gene matches: 8. This CDR3 contains 13 residues.

This clone was observed a handful of times. The CDR3 coding sequence is TGCGCCAGCAGCCAAGATGGCCCCGGGGAGGGCAGGGAATATTATGGCTACACCTTC. This sequence encodes CASSQDGPGEGREYYGYTF. The chain uses TRBV4-3 and TRBJ1-2, with D possibly being TRBD1 (5 bases). CDR1 is LGHNA, CDR2 YSLEER, per germline. The germline V and J ends were trimmed by 0 bases and 5 bases, with 25 bases remaining between them. This CDR3 contains 19 residues.

The gene calls are TRBV14 and TRBJ2-1; no definite D call. CDR1 and CDR2 (germline): SGHDN, FVKESK. This CDR3 has 15 amino acids. Trimming pared 1 base from V and 4 bases from J, leaving 11 bases between. The CDR3 DNA follows: TGTGCCAGCAGCCAAGGTGGGCTTTCTTACAATGAGCAGTTCTTC. Protein: CASSQGGLSYNEQFF.

V usage is TRBV6-4 and J usage is TRBJ1-3; TRBD1 matches at 7 bases. The CDR3 runs 18 residues. With V trimmed by 3 bases and J by 2 bases, 13 bases remained unmatched. CDR1 and CDR2 (germline): MRHNA, SNTAGT. CDR3 nucleotides: TGTGCCAGCAGTGATCATGCAAATACAGGGGAAGCTGGAAACACCATATATTTT. Amino acid sequence: CASSDHANTGEAGNTIYF.

The J gene is TRBJ2-3, the V gene TRBV19, with 7 bases aligning to TRBD1. CDR3 length: 15 amino acids. V lost 2 bases to trimming and J lost 5 bases; unmatched junction nucleotides: 7. In germline, CDR1 is LNHDA, CDR2 SQIVND (reference sequence). This CDR3 reads CASSIRDREGDTQYF. In DNA form, the CDR3 reads TGTGCCAGTAGTATACGAGACAGGGAAGGAGATACGCAGTATTTT.

The V call is TRBV5-1, the J call TRBJ1-2; 11 positions match TRBD1. CDR1 is SGHRS, CDR2 YFSETQ, per germline. The CDR3 runs to 14 residues. Trimming at V came to 3 bases and at J to 13 bases, leaving 11 bases not matched to a gene. The CDR3 DNA reads TGCGCCAGCAGCTGGACCCCGGGACAGGGGGTTGGCACCTTC. It yields the protein CASSWTPGQGVGTF. Together with reference TRBV5-1 and TRBJ1-2, the CDR3 gives the full variable domain: KAGVTQTPRYLIKTRGQQVTLSCSPISGHRSVSWYQQTPGQGLQFLFEYFSETQRNKGNFPGRFSGRQFSNSRSEMNVSTLELGDSALYLCASSWTPGQGVGTFGSGTRLTVV.

The chain recombines TRBV7-9 with TRBJ2-7, with 9 bases lining up with TRBD1. V lost 3 bases, J lost 4 bases, and 4 bases stayed unmatched. The CDR3 runs to 14 residues. Germline CDR1 is SEHNR and CDR2 is FQNEAQ (reference sequence). Written as DNA, the CDR3 is TGTGCCAGCAGCTTGGACAGGGGCCGGTACGAGCAGTACTTC. Its protein is CASSLDRGRYEQYF. The variable domain in full, completed from reference TRBV7-9 and TRBJ2-7, reads DTGVSQNPRHKITKRGQNVTFRCDPISEHNRLYWYRQTLGQGPEFLTYFQNEAQLEKSRLLSDRFSAERPKGSFSTLEIQRTEQGDSAMYLCASSLDRGRYEQYFGPGTRLTVT.

J is TRBJ2-1 and V is TRBV28; 7 bases fit TRBD1. Per germline, CDR1 MDHEN and CDR2 SYDVKM. Trimming cost V 3 bases and J 3 bases; bases outside gene matches: 23. This CDR3 comprises 21 residues. CDR3 sequence: CASSFRDRVNALNPIYNEQFF. The CDR3 region has the DNA TGTGCCAGCAGTTTCAGAGACAGGGTGAACGCCCTAAATCCCATCTACAATGAGCAGTTCTTC.

The chain combines TRBV9 with TRBJ1-1; D is unclear. The CDR3 totals 14 residues. The germline V gene encodes CDR1 SGDLS and CDR2 YYNGEE. Trimming pared 4 bases from V and 4 bases from J, leaving 14 bases between. CDR3 DNA: TGTGCCAGCAGCCCCCTCCAGCCGTCCACTGAAGCTTTCTTT. Amino acid sequence: CASSPLQPSTEAFF.

This clone has more than one count but fewer than ten. This rearrangement joins TRBV7-2 to TRBJ2-1, with D perhaps assigned TRBD1 or TRBD2 (5 bases each). Germline assignment: CDR1 SGHTA and CDR2 FQGNSA. Trimming took 5 bases from V and 6 from J, leaving 20 bases between them. The CDR3 extends over 16 amino acids. CDR3 amino acids: CASSTQTDRLFNEQFF. DNA of the CDR3: TGTGCCAGCAGCACCCAGACAGATCGACTATTCAATGAGCAGTTCTTC.

The rearrangement uses TRBV4-1 and TRBJ2-3, with D possibly being TRBD2 (5 bases). This CDR3 spans 16 amino acids. Germline CDR1 and CDR2: MGHRA and YSYEKL. V gave up 0 bases and J gave up 4 bases, with 14 bases separating them. The CDR3 coding sequence is TGCGCCAGCAGCCAAGAATCTCGGGGTGCAGCAGATACGCAGTATTTT. Translated, it gives CASSQESRGAADTQYF.

This chain links TRBV5-1 with TRBJ2-6; 12 bases map to TRBD1. This CDR3 is 18 amino acids long. The germline gives CDR1 SGHRS, CDR2 YFSETQ. Trimming at V came to 4 bases and at J to 0 bases, leaving 5 bases not matched to a gene. CDR3 residues: CASSPRDRGLSGANVLTF. The CDR3 DNA reads TGCGCCAGCAGCCCCAGGGACAGGGGGCTCTCTGGGGCCAACGTCCTGACTTTC.

J is TRBJ1-3 and V is TRBV27; TRBD1 aligns across 10 bases. The J segment lost 1 base and the V segment lost 6 bases, leaving 6 bases of the junction unmatched. The CDR3 has 16 residues. Germline loops: CDR1 MNHEY, CDR2 SMNVEV (reference sequence). This chain's CDR3 is CASRTGGIKSGNTIYF. The CDR3 nucleotides read TGTGCCAGCAGGACAGGGGGCATTAAGTCTGGAAACACCATATATTTT.

This clone was seen just once. The CDR3 DNA follows: TGTGCCAGCAGCCCCCCTGCCCCCCTAGCGGGAGACTGGAATGAGCAGTTCTTC. It codes for CASSPPAPLAGDWNEQFF. The V call is TRBV7-3, the J call TRBJ2-1; 10 nucleotides match TRBD2. Germline CDR1 reads SGHTA; CDR2 reads FQGTGA. This CDR3 has 18 amino acids. J was trimmed by 7 bases and V by 5 bases; bases with no gene match: 17.

This clone appeared a single time. This chain uses TRBV7-6 with TRBJ2-3, with D perhaps matching TRBD2 (6 bases). CDR3 length: 16 residues. Trimming removed 5 bases from V and 1 base from J, with 16 bases in between. The V gene's germline CDR1 is SGHVS and CDR2 FNYEAQ. The CDR3 bases are TGTGCCAGCAGCCATCCTCCCCCGGGAGGCACAGATACGCAGTATTTT. Translated: CASSHPPPGGTDTQYF.

CDR3 region: CASSSRGNTEAFF. The DNA of the CDR3 is TGTGCCAGCAGTTCAAGGGGTAACACTGAAGCTTTCTTT. This chain links TRBV11-3 with TRBJ1-1, with D possibly matching TRBD1 (5 bases). Germline V gene lookup returns CDR1 SGHNT and CDR2 YENEEA. The CDR3 covers 13 residues. V was pared by 6 bases and J by 2 bases, with 10 bases between.

This chain joins TRBV29-1 and TRBJ1-5; 7 nucleotides agree with TRBD1. Germline CDR1 SQVTM, CDR2 ANQGSEA. The CDR3 loop spans 15 amino acids. V lost 7 bases, J lost 2 bases, and 11 bases stayed unmatched. CDR3 sequence (DNA): TGCAGCGCCCTTGACTCCGGACAGGGCAATCAGCCCCAGCATTTT. This gives the protein CSALDSGQGNQPQHF.

This chain joins TRBV27 and TRBJ2-1; no clear D gene. This CDR3 comprises 14 residues. Germline CDR1 is MNHEY and CDR2 is SMNVEV (reference sequence). Trimming removed 4 bases at V and 8 bases at J, with 15 bases between. The CDR3 is CASSSRRELYEQFF. DNA of the CDR3: TGTGCCAGCAGTTCCCGAAGGGAATTGTATGAGCAGTTCTTC.

The J gene is TRBJ2-1, the V gene TRBV4-3; 12 bases are a match to TRBD2. The CDR3 is 16 residues long. Unmatched junction bases numbered 11, after V lost 5 bases and J lost 9 bases. Germline-derived CDR1 and CDR2 are LGHNA and YSLEER. The CDR3 DNA sequence: TGCGCCAGCAGCATTATCGGACTAGCGGGATCGGGTGAGCAGTTCTTC. It encodes CASSIIGLAGSGEQFF.

The chain combines TRBV10-2 with TRBJ2-5, with D possibly TRBD2 on 5 matching bases. The CDR3 totals 16 residues. The germline V gene has CDR1 WSHSY and CDR2 SAAADI. V shed 2 bases and J shed 5 bases, with 18 bases lying between them. The CDR3 sequence: CASSERRASLRETQYF. The CDR3 DNA is TGCGCCAGCAGTGAGAGGCGGGCATCACTACGGGAGACCCAGTACTTC.

The rearrangement joins TRBV28 to TRBJ1-4; no clear D. Trimming shortened V by 5 bases and J by 4 bases, and 8 bases separated the two germline ends. The CDR3 totals 13 residues. Per the germline V gene, CDR1 is MDHEN and CDR2 is SYDVKM. In nucleotides, the CDR3 is TGTGCCAGCAGTACACGGGATAATGAAAAACTGTTTTTT. It encodes CASSTRDNEKLFF. Variable domain in full (rest from reference TRBV28 and TRBJ1-4): DVKVTQSSRYLVKRTGEKVFLECVQDMDHENMFWYRQDPGLGLRLIYFSYDVKMKEKGDIPEGYSVSREKKERFSLILESASTNQTSMYLCASSTRDNEKLFFGSGTQLSVL.

The chain carries TRBV28 and TRBJ2-5; D is unclear. Germline values: CDR1 MDHEN, CDR2 SYDVKM. Trimming cost V 6 bases and J 5 bases, with 10 bases left between them. CDR3 length equals 12 residues. The CDR3 region has the DNA TGTGCCAGCAGGAGTAGGGCTGAGACCCAGTACTTC. It codes for CASRSRAETQYF.

The chain is built from TRBV25-1 and TRBJ2-4, with 11 bases matching TRBD1. The CDR3 covers 14 residues. Germline CDR1 and CDR2: MGHDK and SYGVNS. V shed 0 bases and J 9 bases; nucleotides not matched to a gene: 1. In DNA, the CDR3 is TGTGCCAGCAGTGAATACGGGACAGGGGGCATTCAGTACTTC. Translated: CASSEYGTGGIQYF. The full variable domain, rest sourced from reference TRBV25-1 and TRBJ2-4, is EADIYQTPRYLVIGTGKKITLECSQTMGHDKMYWYQQDPGMELHLIHYSYGVNSTEKGDLSSESTVSRIRTEHFPLTLESARPSHTSQYLCASSEYGTGGIQYFGAGTRLSVL.

The rearrangement uses TRBV7-8 and TRBJ2-7, with a possible D match to TRBD2 (7 bases). Trimming removed 3 bases from V and 6 bases from J, with 24 bases in between. Per germline, CDR1 SGHVS and CDR2 FQNEAQ. The CDR3 is 17 amino acids. The CDR3 DNA sequence: TGTGCCAGCAGCTTCAAAGGGAGCGGGACAAGGAAATTCGAGCAGTACTTC. Translating it yields CASSFKGSGTRKFEQYF. Full variable domain (outside the CDR3, taken from reference TRBV7-8 and TRBJ2-7): GAGVSQSPRYKVAKRGQDVALRCDPISGHVSLFWYQQALGQGPEFLTYFQNEAQLDKSGLPSDRFFAERPEGSVSTLKIQRTQQEDSAVYLCASSFKGSGTRKFEQYFGPGTRLTVT.